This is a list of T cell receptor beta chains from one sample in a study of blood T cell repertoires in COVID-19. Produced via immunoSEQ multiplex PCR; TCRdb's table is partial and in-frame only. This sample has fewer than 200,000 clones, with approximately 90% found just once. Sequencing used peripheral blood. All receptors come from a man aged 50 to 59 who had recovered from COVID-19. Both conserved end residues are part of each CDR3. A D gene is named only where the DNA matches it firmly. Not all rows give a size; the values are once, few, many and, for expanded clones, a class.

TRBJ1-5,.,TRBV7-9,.,TGTGCCAGCAGCTCCGATCGGGGGGGGATACGTCAGCCCCAGCATTTT,CASSSDRGGIRQPQHF
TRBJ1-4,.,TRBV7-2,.,TGTGCCAGCAGCCCCGGGGTCCATAATGAAAAACTGTTTTTT,CASSPGVHNEKLFF
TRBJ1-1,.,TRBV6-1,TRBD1,TGTGCCAGCAGTGAACAGACAGGGGGATGGGCTTTCTTT,CASSEQTGGWAFF
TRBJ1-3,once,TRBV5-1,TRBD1,TGCGCCAGCAGCAAGGGACAGGGGGCTTCCATATATTTT,CASSKGQGASIYF
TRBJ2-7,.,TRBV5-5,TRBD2,TGTGCCAGCAGCTTAGGACTAGCGGGAGGCTACGAGCAGTACTTC,CASSLGLAGGYEQYF
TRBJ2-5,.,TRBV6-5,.,TGTGCCAGCAGTTACTCGATTCTGACGGGGCAAGAGACCCAGTACTTC,CASSYSILTGQETQYF
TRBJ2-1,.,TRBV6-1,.,TGTGCCAGCAGTGAAAACGGGATCGCCTACAATGAGCAGTTCTTC,CASSENGIAYNEQFF
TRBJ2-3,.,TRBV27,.,TGTGCCAGCAGTTTTACTTACACAGATACGCAGTATTTT,CASSFTYTDTQYF
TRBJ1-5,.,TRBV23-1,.,TGCGCCAGCAGTCAAAATAGTTTCAGCAATCAGCCCCAGCATTTT,CASSQNSFSNQPQHF
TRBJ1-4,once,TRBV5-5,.,TGTGCCAGCAGCTTTAGTTCAGGGTCTGCAAAACTGTTTTTT,CASSFSSGSAKLFF
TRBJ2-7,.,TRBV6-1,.,TGTGCCAGCAGTGAAGCCGGGACACCGCCCTACGAGCAGTACTTC,CASSEAGTPPYEQYF
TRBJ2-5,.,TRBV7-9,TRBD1,TGTGCCAGCAGCCCCGACGACAGGGGAGAGACCCAGTACTTC,CASSPDDRGETQYF
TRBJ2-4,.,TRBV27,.,TGTGCCAGCAGTAAGGTCGGGGCCAAAAACATTCAGTACTTC,CASSKVGAKNIQYF
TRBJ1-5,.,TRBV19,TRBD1,TGTGCCAGTAGTGGGGACAGTAGCAATCAGCCCCAGCATTTT,CASSGDSSNQPQHF
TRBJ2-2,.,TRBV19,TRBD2,TGTGCCAGTTCTAGGGGACTAGCGGGGGGAAACACCGGGGAGCTGTTTTTT,CASSRGLAGGNTGELFF
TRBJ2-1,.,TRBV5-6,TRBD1,TGTGCCAGCAGCAGGACAGGGGGGAATGAGCAGTTCTTC,CASSRTGGNEQFF
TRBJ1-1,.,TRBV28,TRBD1,TGTGCCAGCAGCTACGCTGGGACAGGGGGGTACACTGAAGCTTTCTTT,CASSYAGTGGYTEAFF
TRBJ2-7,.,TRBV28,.,TGTGCCAGCAGTCCCCCCTGGGAGCAGTCGGTCGAGCAGTACTTC,CASSPPWEQSVEQYF
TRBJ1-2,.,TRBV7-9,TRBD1,TGTGCCAGCAGCCCCCCGTTTCCCGGGACAGGGGCCGGTGGCTACACCTTC,CASSPPFPGTGAGGYTF
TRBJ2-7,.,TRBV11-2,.,TGTGCCAGCAGCTTACTTGGGCAGTACGAGCAGTACTTC,CASSLLGQYEQYF
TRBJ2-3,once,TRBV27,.,TGTGCCAGCCTCCCCGTCGGCACAGATACGCAGTATTTT,CASLPVGTDTQYF
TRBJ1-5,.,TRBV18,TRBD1,TGTGCCAGCTCACCACTCCCGGGACAGGGCGACCAGCCCCAGCATTTT,CASSPLPGQGDQPQHF
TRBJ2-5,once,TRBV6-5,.,TGTGCCAGCAGCCTGACAGATCAAGAGACCCAGTACTTC,CASSLTDQETQYF
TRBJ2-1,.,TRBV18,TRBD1,TGTGCCAGCTCACCACAGGGACAGGGTTTGAATGAGCAGTTCTTC,CASSPQGQGLNEQFF
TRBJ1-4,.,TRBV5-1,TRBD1,TGCGCCAGCACCCCAGGAGGACAGGGGGCGGAAAAACTGTTTTTT,CASTPGGQGAEKLFF
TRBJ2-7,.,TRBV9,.,TGTGCCAGCAGCGCGGGGACAACCTACGAGCAGTACTTC,CASSAGTTYEQYF
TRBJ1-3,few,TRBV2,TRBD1,TGTGCCAGCAAGGGCTCAGGGGGCGATCGAAACACCATATATTTT,CASKGSGGDRNTIYF
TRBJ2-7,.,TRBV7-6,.,TGTGCCAGCAGCTTAGGTCCAGGGGTCTCCTACGAGCAGTACTTC,CASSLGPGVSYEQYF
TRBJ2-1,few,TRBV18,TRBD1,TGTGCCAGCTCGCGGACAGGGGACAATGAGCAGTTCTTC,CASSRTGDNEQFF
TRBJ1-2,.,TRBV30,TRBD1,TGTGCCTGGAGTCTGACGCTCAGGACAGGGGACGGCTACACCTTC,CAWSLTLRTGDGYTF
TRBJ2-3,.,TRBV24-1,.,TGTGCCACCAGTGACCAGGACAGCCCAGATACGCAGTATTTT,CATSDQDSPDTQYF
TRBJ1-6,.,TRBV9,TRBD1,TGTGCCAGCAACAGGGGGCAGGGGGCGAATTCACCCCTCCACTTT,CASNRGQGANSPLHF
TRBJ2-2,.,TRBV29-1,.,TGCAGCGTTCCCTCGGACTCGAACACCGGGGAGCTGTTTTTT,CSVPSDSNTGELFF
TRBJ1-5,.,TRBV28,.,TGTGCCAGCAGAGAGAGCAATCAGCCCCAGCATTTT,CASRESNQPQHF
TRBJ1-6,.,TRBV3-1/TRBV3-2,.,TGTGCGACCGAAGGGCCAGGGAATTCACCCCTCCACTTT,CATEGPGNSPLHF
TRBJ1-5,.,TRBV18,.,TGTGCCAGCTCACCGGACCTAGGGGAGCCCCAGCATTTT,CASSPDLGEPQHF
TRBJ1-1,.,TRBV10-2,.,TGCGCCAGCAGATTCTGGAACACTGAAGCTTTCTTT,CASRFWNTEAFF
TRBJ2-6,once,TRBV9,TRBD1,TGTGCCAGCAGCGCGCAGGGGGCTGGGGCCAACGTCCTGACTTTC,CASSAQGAGANVLTF
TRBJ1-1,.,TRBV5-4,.,TGTGCCAGCAGCTCCCCCAGGGAAGGAACTGAAGCTTTCTTT,CASSSPREGTEAFF
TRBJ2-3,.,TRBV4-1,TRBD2,TGCGCCAGCAGCCTAGCGGGAGGGAGCACAGATACGCAGTATTTT,CASSLAGGSTDTQYF
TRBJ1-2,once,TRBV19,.,TGTGCCACCAGTTTCCCCTGGAGCGCGCCTAACTATGGCTACACCTTC,CATSFPWSAPNYGYTF
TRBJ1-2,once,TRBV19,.,TGTGCCAGTTCCAGGGAGGGGAACTATGGCTACACCTTC,CASSREGNYGYTF
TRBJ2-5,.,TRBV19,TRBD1,TGTGCCAGTAGTCCGGGACAGGGCGGGGAGACCCAGTACTTC,CASSPGQGGETQYF
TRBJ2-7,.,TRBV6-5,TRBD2,TGTGCCAGCAGTCCGTTAGCGGGGGACCCCTACGAGCAGTACTTC,CASSPLAGDPYEQYF
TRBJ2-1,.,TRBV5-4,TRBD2,TGTGCCAGCAGCTTGGCTCAGCGGGAGGGCCGGGATGAGCAGTTCTTC,CASSLAQREGRDEQFF
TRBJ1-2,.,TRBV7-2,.,TGTGCCAGCAGCATAACAGGGAACTATGGCTACACCTTC,CASSITGNYGYTF
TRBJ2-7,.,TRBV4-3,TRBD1,TGCGCCAGCAGCCAAGATCGGGCAGGGGGTGGGTACGAGCAGTACTTC,CASSQDRAGGGYEQYF
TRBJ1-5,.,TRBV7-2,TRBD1,TGTGCCAGCAGCTTAGAAGGGACAGGATATCAGCCCCAGCATTTT,CASSLEGTGYQPQHF
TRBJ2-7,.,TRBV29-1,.,TGCAGCGTAGCAGTAGGGGGACGAATCAAGCAGTACTTC,CSVAVGGRIKQYF
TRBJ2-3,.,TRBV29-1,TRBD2,TGCAGCGTTAAAGCGGGAGGACGAACAGATACGCAGTATTTT,CSVKAGGRTDTQYF
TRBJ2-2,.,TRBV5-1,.,TGCGCCAGCAGCCTGGGGCTAGCGCAGAACACCGGGGAGCTGTTTTTT,CASSLGLAQNTGELFF
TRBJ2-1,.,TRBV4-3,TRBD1,TGCGCCAGCAGCCAAGATCCTTCACTAGGGGGCGATGAGCAGTTCTTC,CASSQDPSLGGDEQFF
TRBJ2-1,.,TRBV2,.,TGTGCCAGCTCGCGAGTCAATGAGCAGTTCTTC,CASSRVNEQFF
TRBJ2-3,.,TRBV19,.,TGTGCCAGTAGTACTAGCACAGATACGCAGTATTTT,CASSTSTDTQYF